These 7 T cell receptor beta chains share one sample of origin, sequenced in a study of cytomegalovirus exposure and HLA in healthy donors. The PCR made use of 60 Vbeta and 13 Jbeta primers. Sequencing used immunoSEQ multiplex PCR; TCRdb keeps in-frame clones, though not all of them. The sample holds fewer than 200,000 clones, 75% to 80% seen once. Material for sequencing was PBMCs. Receptor source: a woman in her 40s in good health and CMV-seropositive.

CDR3 protein: CASSLDPVYGYTF. CDR3 sequence (DNA): TGCGCCAGCAGCTTGGATCCGGTTTATGGCTACACCTTC. The rearrangement links TRBV5-1 to TRBJ1-2; no reliable D call. V lost 0 bases and J lost 5, with 8 bases in between. The length of the CDR3 is 13 residues. Germline V CDR1 and CDR2: SGHRS, YFSETQ.

The V gene is TRBV2, the J gene TRBJ2-6; the D is unclear. The CDR3 runs 18 residues. The V and J ends lost 0 bases and 0 bases respectively, with 12 bases between them. Germline CDR1 and CDR2: SNHLY and FYNNEI. CDR3: CASSEALTIFSGANVLTF. The CDR3 bases are TGTGCCAGCAGTGAAGCTCTGACAATTTTCTCTGGGGCCAACGTCCTGACTTTC.

The rearrangement joins TRBV11-3 to TRBJ2-5, with a tentative D call TRBD2 (7 bases). The CDR3 length is 13 residues. Germline CDR1 is SGHNT and CDR2 is YENEEA. With 5 bases removed from V and 4 bases from J, the gap between germline ends came to 11 bases. The CDR3 DNA sequence: TGTGCCAGCAGCCCGGGGGGCACAGAGACCCAGTACTTC. This sequence encodes CASSPGGTETQYF.

About this clone itself: A junction end diverges from the germline sequence, so it may reflect a read error. The rearrangement links TRBV25-1 to TRBJ1-1, with D unresolved. Germline assignment: CDR1 MGHDK and CDR2 SYGVNS. CDR3 length: 14 amino acids. This CDR3 reads CAGSAPGPNTEAFF. The DNA of the CDR3 is TGTGCCGGCAGTGCCCCAGGCCCGAACACTGAAGCTTTCTTT.

V gene TRBV5-6 combines with J gene TRBJ1-6; no clear D. From germline, CDR1 is SGHDT and CDR2 YYEEEE. Trimming left V 0 bases short and J 8 bases short, with 12 bases between. The CDR3 sequence is 15 residues long. The CDR3 reads CASSLVGRPYSPLHF. CDR3 DNA sequence: TGTGCCAGCAGCTTGGTGGGCAGACCTTATTCACCCCTCCACTTT.

The chain joins TRBV7-9 to TRBJ2-7; 9 bases fit TRBD2. The CDR3 spans 16 residues. The germline V gene encodes CDR1 SEHNR and CDR2 FQNEAQ (reference sequence). Trimming at V came to 5 bases and at J to 4 bases, leaving 12 bases not matched to a gene. The CDR3 region is CASSPIGREGFYEQYF. As DNA, the CDR3 is TGTGCCAGCAGCCCCATTGGGCGGGAGGGGTTTTACGAGCAGTACTTC.

The rearrangement links TRBV19 to TRBJ2-5; 8 bases agree with TRBD1. Germline V gives CDR1 LNHDA, CDR2 SQIVND (reference sequence). The ends lost 7 bases at V and 4 bases at J; junction bases unmatched: 17. This CDR3 spans 17 amino acids. DNA of the CDR3: TGTGCCAGTAACCAAGACGCGGCAGGGGGCGGGGTAGAGACCCAGTACTTC. Translated: CASNQDAAGGGVETQYF.